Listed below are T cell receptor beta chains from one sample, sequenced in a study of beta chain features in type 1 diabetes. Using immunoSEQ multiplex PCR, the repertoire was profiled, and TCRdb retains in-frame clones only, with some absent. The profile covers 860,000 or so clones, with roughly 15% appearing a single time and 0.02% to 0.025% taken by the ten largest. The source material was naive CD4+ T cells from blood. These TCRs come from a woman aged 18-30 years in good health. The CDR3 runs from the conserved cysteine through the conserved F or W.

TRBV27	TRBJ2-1	CASSSRPSGSYEQFF
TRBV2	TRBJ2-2	CASSPGRFTGELFF
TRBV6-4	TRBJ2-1	CASMPAGYNEQFF
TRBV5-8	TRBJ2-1	CASSFRGTSFNEQFF
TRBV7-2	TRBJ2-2	CASSFSGSVTGELFF
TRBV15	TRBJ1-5	CATSRGRQPQHF
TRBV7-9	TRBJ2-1	CASGGGTRNNEQFF
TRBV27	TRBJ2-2	CASTTAGGRGTGELFF
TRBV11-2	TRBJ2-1	CASSLLRGSYNEQFF
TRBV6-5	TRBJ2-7	CASSYPKDRNSYEQYF
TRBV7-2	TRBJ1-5	CASSGPGGIGQPQHF
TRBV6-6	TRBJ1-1	CASSLQQGRNTEAFF
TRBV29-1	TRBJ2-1	CSASGTSYNEQFF
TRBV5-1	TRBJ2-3	CASSLSWTDVRADTQYF
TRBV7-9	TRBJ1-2	CASSLMGGLYTF
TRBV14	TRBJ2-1	CASSQISYFGTSGIAEQFF
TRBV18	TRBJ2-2	CASSQAGDYGELFF
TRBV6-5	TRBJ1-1	CASSYHWGMNTEAFF
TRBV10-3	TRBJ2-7	CAISDPGLAAYEQYF
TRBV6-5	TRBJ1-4	CASSSGPNHNEKLFF
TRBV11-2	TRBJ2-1	CASSKKRERYNEQFF
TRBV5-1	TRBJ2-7	CASSFGSSGTYEQYF
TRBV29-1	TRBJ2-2	CSVTLGRNTGELFF
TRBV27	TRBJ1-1	CASSPGRNTEAFF
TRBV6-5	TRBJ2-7	CASSWDRTYEQYF
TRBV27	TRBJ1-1	CASADRMNTEAFF
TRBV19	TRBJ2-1	CASSIPRTSGRLPEQFF
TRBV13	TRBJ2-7	CASARNRLAGDEQYF
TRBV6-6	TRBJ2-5	CASSYAAGPETQYF
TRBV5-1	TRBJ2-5	CASNPGGPKQETQYF
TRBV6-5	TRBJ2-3	CASSYSGQGNSDTQYF
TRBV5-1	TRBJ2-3	CASSWPSGSADTQYF
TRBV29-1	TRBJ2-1	CSVRSSGRANNEQFF
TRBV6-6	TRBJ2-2	CASNPHFNTGELFF
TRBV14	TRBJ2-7	CASSRQMGAYEQYF
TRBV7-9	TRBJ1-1	CASSQSPGLTNTEAFF
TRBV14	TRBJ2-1	CASSLLGAGLYNEQFF
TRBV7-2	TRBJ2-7	CASSLVLAGRYEQYF
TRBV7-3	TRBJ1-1	CASSSSMNTEAFF
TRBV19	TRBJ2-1	CASKDRGFSYNEQFF
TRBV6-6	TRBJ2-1	CASSYVSSGYNEQFF
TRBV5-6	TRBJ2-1	CASSSTGTGRQFF
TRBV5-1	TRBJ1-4	CASSAGQPREKLFF
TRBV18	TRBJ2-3	CASQPKREGLGTDTQYF
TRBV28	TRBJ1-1	CASSLASYMNTEAFF
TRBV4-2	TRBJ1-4	CASSPSPGTGVLANEKLFF
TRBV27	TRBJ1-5	CASSPFDRANQPQHF